These 26 T cell receptor beta chains were sequenced from one sample in a study of T cells in Graves' hyperthyroidism and ophthalmopathy (dated by TCRdb to between 2019 and 2020). Library generation was performed with multiplex PCR. Sequencing was carried out with an Illumina HiSeq 2000. The TCR beta CDR3 regions were amplified from RNA transcripts. For the first round of RT-PCR on the TCR CDR3, the HTBI primer set was used together with the Qiagen OneStep RT-PCR kit. The public reads were reprocessed in TCRdb via fastp at Q25 and MiXCR, keeping in-frame beta chains. Every entry covers one CDR3 protein and lists the most common genes and DNA from its rows. The sample table records some 690,000 distinct CDR3 sequences; approximately 15% of these occur just once. The ten largest clones capture 15% to 18% of the sample. Sequences were obtained from blood. The receptors here all came from a man aged 50 to 60 with Graves' hyperthyroidism.

At least ten counts were recorded for this clonotype. V is TRBV7-2 and J is TRBJ2-7, with D possibly matching TRBD2 (6 bases). Germline V gives CDR1 SGHTA, CDR2 FQGNSA. The CDR3 runs to 16 residues. Trimming shortened V by 3 bases and J by 7 bases, and 22 bases separated the two germline ends. Here the CDR3 reads CASSLSGAPTAIEQYF. The CDR3 nucleotides are TGTGCCAGCAGCTTGTCGGGAGCCCCAACGGCCATAGAGCAGTACTTC.

The J gene is TRBJ2-1, the V gene TRBV5-6; weak D call: TRBD1 (6 bases). Per germline, CDR1 SGHDT and CDR2 YYEEEE. The CDR3 is 18 residues long. Trimming pared 2 bases from V and 6 bases from J, leaving 24 bases between. CDR3 in DNA: TGTGCCAGCAGCTTTCTGCCCGTGGGGGCAGGTGACGGCAATGAGCAGTTCTTC. The encoded protein is CASSFLPVGAGDGNEQFF.

V and J are TRBV2 and TRBJ2-3; 9 bases are shared with TRBD2. The J segment lost 6 bases and the V segment lost 6 bases, leaving 10 bases of the junction unmatched. This CDR3 has 15 amino acids. Per germline, CDR1 SNHLY and CDR2 FYNNEI. CDR3 DNA sequence: TGTGCCAGCAGCCAAGATCCAGGACTAGCGGATACGCAGTATTTT. Protein product: CASSQDPGLADTQYF.

The gene calls are TRBV9 and TRBJ2-1; a possible D gene is TRBD2 (5 bases). CDR1 and CDR2 from the germline V gene are SGDLS and YYNGEE. This CDR3 contains 14 residues. V was cut by 3 bases and J by 4 bases, with 11 bases left in between. As DNA, the CDR3 is TGTGCCAGCAGCGGACGGGGTCGGTACAATGAGCAGTTCTTC. It is translated as CASSGRGRYNEQFF.

This clonotype was picked up many times. The V and J genes are TRBV29-1 and TRBJ2-5, with D tentatively TRBD2 (6 bases). In germline, CDR1 is SQVTM, CDR2 ANQGSEA. V was trimmed by 6 bases and J by 1 base, leaving 12 bases between them. This CDR3 spans 13 amino acids. CDR3 loop: CSVWEVPQETQYF. CDR3 DNA: TGCAGCGTGTGGGAGGTCCCCCAAGAGACCCAGTACTTC.

The chain employs TRBV19 and TRBJ2-4; 8 nucleotides align to TRBD2. The CDR3 totals 21 residues. V was pared by 7 bases and J by 5 bases, with 28 bases of the junction left unmatched. CDR1 LNHDA and CDR2 SQIVND come from the germline V gene (reference sequence). DNA of the CDR3: TGTGCCAGTAATCCAGGTACAGGGTACTTATCGGGAGGGCTTCTGGAAAACATTCAGTACTTC. Residues: CASNPGTGYLSGGLLENIQYF.

V gene TRBV6-1 combines with J gene TRBJ1-5; D gene ambiguous. The CDR3 spans 16 residues. Germline V CDR1 and CDR2: MNHNS, SASEGT. Between the trimmed V and J ends, which lost 7 bases and 5 bases, there was a span of 21 bases. CDR3 bases: TGTGCCAGCACATCTTCGATAGACATTCTCGATCAGCCCCAGCATTTT. Translating it yields CASTSSIDILDQPQHF.

The chain links TRBV28 to TRBJ1-1; D is unclear. The V end was cut by 3 bases, the J end by 8 bases, with 10 bases between. Germline CDR1 reads MDHEN; CDR2 reads SYDVKM. The CDR3 length is 12 residues. CDR3 DNA sequence: TGTGCCAGCAGTTTCGGGTCCTTCGAAGCTTTCTTT. Protein: CASSFGSFEAFF.

Concerning this clonotype itself: This may be a read error: a much more frequent sequence differs by one nucleotide. The chain is built from TRBV12-3 or TRBV12-4 and TRBJ1-5; D is undetermined. The CDR3 has 15 amino acids. The CDR3, as DNA: TGTGCCAGCAGTTTAAGAGGCCTTAGCAATCAGCCCCAGAATTTT. Amino acids: CASSLRGLSNQPQNF.

This clonotype has only a few counts. The chain links TRBV30 to TRBJ1-2; TRBD1 matches 9 bases. CDR1 GTSNPN and CDR2 SVGIG come from the germline V gene (reference sequence). This CDR3 has 13 amino acids. V dropped 1 base and J dropped 8; count of bases not matched to a gene: 5. DNA for the CDR3: TGTGCCTGGAGTGAACAGGGGGCCAGCGGCTACACCTTC. Translated, it gives CAWSEQGASGYTF.

This clonotype was seen ten or more times. This CDR3 is CASSAAGYTGELFF. The CDR3 DNA reads TGTGCCAGCAGTGCGGCGGGATACACCGGGGAGCTGTTTTTT. J is TRBJ2-2 and V is TRBV2; D is possibly TRBD2 (6 bases). The CDR3 extends over 14 amino acids. The germline V and J ends were trimmed by 4 bases and 3 bases, with 9 bases remaining between them. Germline CDR1 is SNHLY and CDR2 is FYNNEI.

V gene TRBV30 combines with J gene TRBJ2-7, with TRBD2 identical over 9 bases. CDR1 GTSNPN and CDR2 SVGIG come from the germline V gene (reference sequence). Germline trimming cut 0 bases from V and 4 bases from J; bases unmatched to any gene: 7. The CDR3 has 15 residues. This CDR3 is CAWSVQELAGYEQYF. CDR3 DNA sequence: TGTGCCTGGAGTGTACAGGAACTAGCGGGTTACGAGCAGTACTTC.

This clonotype has a count of ten or more. This chain uses TRBV27 with TRBJ1-1; the D gene is possibly TRBD1 (5 bases). The germline V gene has CDR1 MNHEY and CDR2 SMNVEV (reference sequence). The length of the CDR3 is 13 residues. Trimming removed 7 bases at V and 7 bases at J, with 16 bases between. CDR3 in amino acids: CASTLRRGSEAFF. CDR3 nucleotide sequence: TGTGCCAGCACCTTGAGGAGGGGAAGTGAAGCTTTCTTT.

At least ten counts were recorded for this clonotype. The chain combines TRBV12-3 or TRBV12-4 with TRBJ2-7; D unresolved. Trimming left V 3 bases short and J 2 bases short, with 11 bases between. This CDR3 is built from 14 residues. The CDR3 DNA is TGTGCCAGCAGTTTCGGGTCGAACACCTACGAGCAGTACTTC. Encoded protein: CASSFGSNTYEQYF.

In the case of this clonotype: This may be a read error, as it is one base from a much larger clone. The rearrangement links TRBV2 to TRBJ2-1, with no clear D. V was shortened by 3 bases and J by 10 bases, with 16 bases between the two germline ends. Germline CDR1 and CDR2: SNHLY and FYNNEI. There are 14 residues in the CDR3. The CDR3 DNA follows: TGTGCCAGCAGTGACACAAACGTACCTTACGAGCAGTTCTTC. As protein: CASSDTNVPYEQFF.

This clonotype was counted ten times or more. CDR3 bases: TGCAGTGCTCGTGAGGGCGGGAGCACAGATACGCAGTATTTT. Residues: CSAREGGSTDTQYF. This chain uses TRBV20-1 with TRBJ2-3, with a weak D call TRBD2 (5 bases). The ends were cut back, 5 bases at V and 0 bases at J, with 12 bases in the middle. The CDR3 runs 14 residues. Germline V CDR1 and CDR2: DFQATT, SNEGSKA (reference sequence).

This clonotype was picked up a small number of times. V usage is TRBV28 and J usage is TRBJ2-1; a weak D match, TRBD2 (5 bases). Germline assignment: CDR1 MDHEN and CDR2 SYDVKM. Trimming removed 3 bases at V and 4 bases at J, with 16 bases between. The CDR3 length is 16 residues. The CDR3 region is CASSFFTNGGYNEQFF. CDR3 nucleotide sequence: TGTGCCAGCAGTTTTTTTACTAACGGAGGTTACAATGAGCAGTTCTTC.

This clonotype was observed a few times. The CDR3 region is CSARGGAVSTDTQYF. The CDR3 nucleotides are TGCAGTGCTAGAGGGGGAGCCGTTAGCACAGATACGCAGTATTTT. The chain carries TRBV20-1 and TRBJ2-3; TRBD2 is a possible D gene (5 bases). V dropped 1 base and J dropped 0 bases, with 11 bases sitting between them. The CDR3 sequence is 15 residues long. In germline, CDR1 is DFQATT, CDR2 SNEGSKA (reference sequence).

The J gene is TRBJ1-1, the V gene TRBV4-1; tentative D call: TRBD1 (6 bases). From germline, CDR1 is MGHRA and CDR2 YSYEKL. CDR3 length: 15 amino acids. With 4 bases removed from V and 0 bases from J, the gap between germline ends came to 12 bases. The CDR3 coding sequence is TGCGCCAGCAGCCCCCTGGCAGGGGTGAACACTGAAGCTTTCTTT. Its translation is CASSPLAGVNTEAFF.

This chain uses TRBV12-3 or TRBV12-4 with TRBJ1-2; no clear D gene. Trimming stripped 6 bases from V and 3 bases from J, with 11 bases between. This CDR3 has 13 amino acids. The CDR3 loop reads CASRSSYYYGYTF. In DNA, the CDR3 is TGTGCCAGCAGATCGTCTTATTACTATGGCTACACCTTC.

Remarks on this clonotype: An end of the junction differs from the germline gene, which may be a read error. This sequence joins TRBV4-2 and TRBJ2-2; the D gene is possibly TRBD2 (6 bases). Germline CDR1 and CDR2: LGHNA and YNFKEQ. This CDR3 comprises 15 residues. The CDR3 coding sequence is TGTGCCAGCAACCAAGTCCCCGGACTAACCGGGGAGCTGTTTTTT. Protein product: CASNQVPGLTGELFF.

The V gene is TRBV7-2, the J gene TRBJ2-7, with D perhaps matching TRBD2 (6 bases). The V and J ends lost 9 bases and 2 bases respectively, with 17 bases between them. CDR3 length equals 14 residues. The V gene's germline CDR1 is SGHTA and CDR2 FQGNSA. CDR3 sequence (DNA): TGTGCCAGTCAGAAGGGGCGGGAAACCTACGAGCAGTACTTC. Protein sequence: CASQKGRETYEQYF.

This clonotype was recorded many times. The rearrangement uses TRBV12-3 or TRBV12-4 and TRBJ2-3; D remains unclear. Trimming removed 9 bases from V and 4 bases from J, with 5 bases in between. The CDR3 contains 10 residues. This CDR3 reads CARNSDTQYF. CDR3 sequence (DNA): TGTGCCAGGAATTCAGATACGCAGTATTTT.

The CDR3 DNA sequence: TGTGCCAGCAGGGGATTAGCGGGAGGAGAGACCCAGTACTTC. Translated: CASRGLAGGETQYF. The J gene is TRBJ2-5, the V gene TRBV11-2, with TRBD2 matching 10 bases. The CDR3 has 14 amino acids. With V trimmed by 6 bases and J by 4 bases, 5 bases remained unmatched. The germline CDR1 and CDR2 sequences are SGHAT and FQNNGV.

This clonotype was counted at least ten times. The chain carries TRBV11-2 and TRBJ1-1; D is possibly TRBD1 (6 bases). Between the trimmed V and J ends, which lost 5 bases and 3 bases, there was a span of 16 bases. The CDR3 loop spans 15 amino acids. From germline, CDR1 is SGHAT and CDR2 FQNNGV. CDR3 nucleotide sequence: TGTGCCAGCAGCGGACCCAGGGGAAGCGACACTGAAGCTTTCTTT. This codes for CASSGPRGSDTEAFF.

This clonotype showed up just a few times. CDR3 DNA: TGCAGTGCTAGAGGACCCCAGCCCTACGAGCAGTACTTC. Protein product: CSARGPQPYEQYF. The chain joins TRBV20-1 to TRBJ2-7; D is undetermined. The V and J ends lost 1 base and 2 bases respectively, with 9 bases between them. The CDR3 is made up of 13 amino acids. The germline gives CDR1 DFQATT, CDR2 SNEGSKA (reference sequence).